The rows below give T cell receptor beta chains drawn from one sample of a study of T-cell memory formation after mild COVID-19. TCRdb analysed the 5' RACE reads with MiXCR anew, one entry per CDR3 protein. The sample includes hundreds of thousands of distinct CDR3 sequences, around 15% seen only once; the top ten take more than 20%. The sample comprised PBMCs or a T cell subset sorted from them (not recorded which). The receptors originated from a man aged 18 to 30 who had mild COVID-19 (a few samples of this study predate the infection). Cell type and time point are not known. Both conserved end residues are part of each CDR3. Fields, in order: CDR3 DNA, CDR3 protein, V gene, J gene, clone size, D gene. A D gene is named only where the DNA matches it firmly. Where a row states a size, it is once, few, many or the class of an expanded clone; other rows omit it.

cdr3_nt: TGCGCCAGCAGCCGCGACATGACAGGGGGTTCCCACACAGATACGCAGTATTTT; cdr3_aa: CASSRDMTGGSHTDTQYF; v_call: TRBV4-3; j_call: TRBJ2-3; clone_size: NA; d_call: TRBD1
cdr3_nt: TGTGCCAGCAGCTTAGGGTATGGGACCCTGAAGGGTACGCAGTATTTT; cdr3_aa: CASSLGYGTLKGTQYF; v_call: TRBV7-9; j_call: TRBJ2-3; clone_size: NA; d_call: NA
cdr3_nt: TGTGCCACCGGGCCGGGACCCACCTACAATGAGCAGTTCTTC; cdr3_aa: CATGPGPTYNEQFF; v_call: TRBV24-1; j_call: TRBJ2-1; clone_size: few; d_call: NA
cdr3_nt: TGTGCCAGCAGCCAAGATTTTAGCAGGTTTAGCAATCAGCCCCAGCATTTT; cdr3_aa: CASSQDFSRFSNQPQHF; v_call: TRBV3-2; j_call: TRBJ1-5; clone_size: many; d_call: NA
cdr3_nt: TGCGCCAGCAGCCAAATGGAGGGACAGGGGGCGAGTGGCTACACCTTC; cdr3_aa: CASSQMEGQGASGYTF; v_call: TRBV4-3; j_call: TRBJ1-2; clone_size: NA; d_call: TRBD1
cdr3_nt: TGCGCCAGCAGCTTGAGAGCTAACCCCTTGGCGGGGGGGAGGGGTGCGCAGTATTTT; cdr3_aa: CASSLRANPLAGGRGAQYF; v_call: TRBV5-1; j_call: TRBJ2-3; clone_size: few; d_call: TRBD2
cdr3_nt: TGTGCCAGCAGCCTAGAGGCTGCAGGAGGCTACAATGAGCAGTTCTTC; cdr3_aa: CASSLEAAGGYNEQFF; v_call: TRBV7-2; j_call: TRBJ2-1; clone_size: many; d_call: NA
cdr3_nt: TGTGCCAGCAGCTTAGTTTCCGACGAGCAGTACTTC; cdr3_aa: CASSLVSDEQYF; v_call: TRBV7-2; j_call: TRBJ2-7; clone_size: many; d_call: NA
cdr3_nt: TGTGCCAGCAGCTTTCCGGGGGGCACAGATACGCAGTATTTT; cdr3_aa: CASSFPGGTDTQYF; v_call: TRBV5-6; j_call: TRBJ2-3; clone_size: many; d_call: NA
cdr3_nt: TGTGCCAGCAGTCAGCCCCCTACGGAGACCCAGTACTTC; cdr3_aa: CASSQPPTETQYF; v_call: TRBV6-2/TRBV6-3; j_call: TRBJ2-5; clone_size: many; d_call: NA
cdr3_nt: TGTGCCAGCAGTTCGCCAGTGGGACAGGGGTTGTACGAGCAGTACTTC; cdr3_aa: CASSSPVGQGLYEQYF; v_call: TRBV28; j_call: TRBJ2-7; clone_size: few; d_call: TRBD1
cdr3_nt: TGTGCCAGCCAGCGGGACCTCTGGCAAGAGACCCAGTACTTC; cdr3_aa: CASQRDLWQETQYF; v_call: TRBV6-1; j_call: TRBJ2-5; clone_size: few; d_call: TRBD2
cdr3_nt: TGTGCCAGCTCGTCGAAGGTTGGGTTTAATCAGCCCCAGCATTTT; cdr3_aa: CASSSKVGFNQPQHF; v_call: TRBV18; j_call: TRBJ1-5; clone_size: few; d_call: NA
cdr3_nt: TGTGCCAGCAGCGCACAGGGGACCTGGTCTGAAGCTTTCTTT; cdr3_aa: CASSAQGTWSEAFF; v_call: TRBV5-6; j_call: TRBJ1-1; clone_size: NA; d_call: TRBD1
cdr3_nt: TGCGCCAGCAGCCAACGTGGACTACCCGGGACCATATATTTT; cdr3_aa: CASSQRGLPGTIYF; v_call: TRBV4-3; j_call: TRBJ1-3; clone_size: many; d_call: NA
cdr3_nt: TGTGCCAGCAGCCAAGAGACGGGGAACTACGAGCAGTACTTC; cdr3_aa: CASSQETGNYEQYF; v_call: TRBV4-2; j_call: TRBJ2-7; clone_size: few; d_call: NA
cdr3_nt: TGCGCCAGCAGCTTGGGGCCCTCAACTAATGAAAAACTGTTTTTT; cdr3_aa: CASSLGPSTNEKLFF; v_call: TRBV5-1; j_call: TRBJ1-4; clone_size: many; d_call: NA